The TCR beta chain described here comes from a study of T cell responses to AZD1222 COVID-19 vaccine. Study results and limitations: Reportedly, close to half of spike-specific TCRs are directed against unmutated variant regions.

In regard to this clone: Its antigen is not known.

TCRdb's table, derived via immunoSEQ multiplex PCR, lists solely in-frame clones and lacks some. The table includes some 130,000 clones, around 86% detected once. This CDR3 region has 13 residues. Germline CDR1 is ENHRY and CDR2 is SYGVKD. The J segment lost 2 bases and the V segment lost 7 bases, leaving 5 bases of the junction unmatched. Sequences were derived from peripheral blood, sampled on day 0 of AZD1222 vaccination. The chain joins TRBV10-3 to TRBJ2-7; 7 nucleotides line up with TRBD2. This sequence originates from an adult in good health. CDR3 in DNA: TGTGCCATCACGGACGGGGGGACCTACGAGCAGTACTTC. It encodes CAITDGGTYEQYF.